This T cell receptor (beta chain) came from a study of cytomegalovirus exposure and HLA in healthy donors. It was with 60 Vbeta and 13 Jbeta primers that the PCR ran. Original processing methods: Around 83 million unique TCR beta chains, roughly 10 million shared, were counted in a later analysis. Some clones are missing from TCRdb's copy, which holds only in-frame ones; the method was immunoSEQ multiplex PCR. Clonal size and the V and J genes are those of that table, whereas D and trimming came from the DNA. The top ten clones hold about 8.9% of a sample with about 130,000 clones, 75% to 90% of them seen once. Trimming took 3 bases from V and 2 from J, leaving 11 bases between them. The CDR3 covers 14 residues. Per germline, CDR1 MGHDK and CDR2 SYGVNS.

The V and J genes are TRBV25-1 and TRBJ2-7, with D possibly TRBD2 on 6 matching bases. The sequence derives from a man under 40 in good health and CMV-seropositive. The sequencing sample was made of PBMCs. The CDR3 coding sequence is TGTGCCAGCAGTGAGGGGACTTCCACCTACGAGCAGTACTTC. Translating it yields CASSEGTSTYEQYF.